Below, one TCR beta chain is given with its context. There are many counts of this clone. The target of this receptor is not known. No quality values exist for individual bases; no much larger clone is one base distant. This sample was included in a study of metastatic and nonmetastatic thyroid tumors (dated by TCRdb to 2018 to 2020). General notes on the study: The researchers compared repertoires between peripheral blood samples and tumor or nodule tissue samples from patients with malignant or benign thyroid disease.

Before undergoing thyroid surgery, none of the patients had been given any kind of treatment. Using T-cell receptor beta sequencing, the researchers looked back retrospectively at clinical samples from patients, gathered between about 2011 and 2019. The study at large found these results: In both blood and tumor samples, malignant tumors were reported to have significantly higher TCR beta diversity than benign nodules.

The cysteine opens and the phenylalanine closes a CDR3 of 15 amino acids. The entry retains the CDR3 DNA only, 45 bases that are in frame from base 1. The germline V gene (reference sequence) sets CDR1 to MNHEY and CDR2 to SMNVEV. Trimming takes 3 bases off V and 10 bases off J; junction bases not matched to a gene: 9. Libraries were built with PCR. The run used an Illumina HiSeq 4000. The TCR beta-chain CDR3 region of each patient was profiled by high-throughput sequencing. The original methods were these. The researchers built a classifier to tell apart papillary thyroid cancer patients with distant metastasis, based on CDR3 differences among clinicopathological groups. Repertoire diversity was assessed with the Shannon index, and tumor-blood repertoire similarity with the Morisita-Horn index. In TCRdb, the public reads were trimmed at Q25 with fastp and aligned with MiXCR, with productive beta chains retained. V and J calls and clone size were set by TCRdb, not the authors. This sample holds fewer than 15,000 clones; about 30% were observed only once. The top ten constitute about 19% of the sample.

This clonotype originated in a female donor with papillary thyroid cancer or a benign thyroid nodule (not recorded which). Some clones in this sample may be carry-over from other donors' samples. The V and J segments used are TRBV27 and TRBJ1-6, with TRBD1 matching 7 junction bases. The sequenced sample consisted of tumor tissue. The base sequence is TGTGCCAGCAGTTTGGAGCAGGGGGGGAGGTCACCCCTCCACTTT. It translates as CASSLEQGGRSPLHF.